This is a list of T cell receptor beta chains from one sample in a study of blood T cell repertoires in COVID-19. Sequenced by immunoSEQ multiplex PCR; TCRdb stores in-frame clones only, minus some. The sample contains roughly 29,000 clones, around 77% of which appear only once. The source material was peripheral blood. These receptors originate from a woman aged 65 to 85 with active or convalescent COVID-19. Both conserved end residues are part of each CDR3. Fields, in order: D gene, clone size, J gene, V gene, CDR3 DNA, CDR3 protein. D genes are given only for firm matches. The size of a clone is reported for some rows only, either as once, few or many, or as a class for expanded clones.

. | . | TRBJ1-1 | TRBV19 | TGTGCCAGTAGTCGGCAGGGGAATCGTCTTAACACTGAAGCTTTCTTT | CASSRQGNRLNTEAFF
TRBD1 | . | TRBJ2-1 | TRBV5-6 | TGTGCCAGCAGCTTGGGGGGACAGGGTGATGAGCAGTTCTTC | CASSLGGQGDEQFF
TRBD1 | . | TRBJ2-7 | TRBV7-2 | TGTGCCAGCAGCCCGGACAGGGGGTATTACGAGCAGTACTTC | CASSPDRGYYEQYF
. | medium-sized | TRBJ1-1 | TRBV7-9 | TGTGCCAGCAGCTTCCCGACAGGGAACACTGAAGCTTTCTTT | CASSFPTGNTEAFF
. | . | TRBJ2-3 | TRBV10-3 | TGTGCCATCAGTGCCATCACAGGGTCCACAGATACGCAGTATTTT | CAISAITGSTDTQYF
. | . | TRBJ1-2 | TRBV5-1 | TGCGCCAGCAGCCAGGGGACGGGAGGAGGCTACACCTTC | CASSQGTGGGYTF
TRBD2 | . | TRBJ2-3 | TRBV6-4 | TGTGCCAGCAGTGACTCGGCGGGGGGGAGCACAGATACGCAGTATTTT | CASSDSAGGSTDTQYF
. | . | TRBJ2-1 | TRBV5-1 | TGCGCCAGCAGCTTGTACAACTACAATGAGCAGTTCTTC | CASSLYNYNEQFF
. | few | TRBJ1-1 | TRBV29-1 | TGCAGCGTCCAGATTCGGGAGGACACTGAAGCTTTCTTT | CSVQIREDTEAFF
. | . | TRBJ1-1 | TRBV6-2/TRBV6-3 | TGTGCCAGCAGTTACCCTTTACTATTAGGCGTGAGGACTGAAGCTTTCTTT | CASSYPLLLGVRTEAFF
TRBD2 | . | TRBJ2-3 | TRBV5-1 | TGCGCCAGCAGCTTGTCGCGGGGGGTGTCTAGCACAGATACGCAGTATTTT | CASSLSRGVSSTDTQYF
TRBD1 | . | TRBJ1-2 | TRBV20-1 | TGCAGTGCTAGTGGGGCCCATGAAAGGGACAGCTATGGCTACACCTTC | CSASGAHERDSYGYTF
TRBD1 | . | TRBJ1-2 | TRBV13 | TGTGCCAGCAGCATGGACAGGGGATACGGCTACACCTTC | CASSMDRGYGYTF
. | . | TRBJ1-5 | TRBV12-3/TRBV12-4 | TGTGCCAGCAGTTCGGGGAATCAGCCCCAGCATTTT | CASSSGNQPQHF
TRBD1 | . | TRBJ1-1 | TRBV6-5 | TGTGCCAGCAGTTACTCCGGGACAGGGATGTCCACTGAAGCTTTCTTT | CASSYSGTGMSTEAFF
TRBD2 | . | TRBJ2-5 | TRBV18 | TGTGCCAGCTCACCACCGGGGACTAGCGGACAAGAGACCCAGTACTTC | CASSPPGTSGQETQYF
. | . | TRBJ1-1 | TRBV6-1 | TGTGCCAGCAGTGAACTTTCACAGGGTATAGGCACTGAAGCTTTCTTT | CASSELSQGIGTEAFF
. | . | TRBJ1-1 | TRBV28 | TGTGCCAGCAGTTTGATGGGGGCGCGTGGCACTGAAGCTTTCTTT | CASSLMGARGTEAFF
. | few | TRBJ2-3 | TRBV10-1 | TGCGCCAGCAGTGAGGCCACTAGTCCACAGGATACGCAGTATTTT | CASSEATSPQDTQYF
TRBD2 | . | TRBJ2-7 | TRBV24-1 | TGTGCCACCAGTGATTCCGGGAGGTATATCTACGAGCAGTACTTC | CATSDSGRYIYEQYF
. | . | TRBJ1-1 | TRBV5-1 | TGCGCCAGCAGCACGGGGTGGAGCGGGGGTTTGGACACTGAAGCTTTCTTT | CASSTGWSGGLDTEAFF
. | few | TRBJ1-1 | TRBV3-1/TRBV3-2 | TGTGCCAGCAGCCAAGGGGGCAGACCCGAAGCTTTCTTT | CASSQGGRPEAFF
. | once | TRBJ2-1 | TRBV6-4 | TGTGCCAGCAGTGTCATCGGAGGGGAGCAGTTCTTC | CASSVIGGEQFF
. | once | TRBJ2-7 | TRBV3-1/TRBV3-2 | TGTGCCAGCAGCTCAGGACAGAACTACGAGCAGTACTTC | CASSSGQNYEQYF
. | . | TRBJ1-4 | TRBV28 | TGTGCCAGCAGTTTATCTGATTACAAGTCAACTAATGAAAAACTGTTTTTT | CASSLSDYKSTNEKLFF
. | once | TRBJ1-6 | TRBV3-1/TRBV3-2 | TGTGCCAGCAGCCAAGTTACAGTACGTAGTGGAGGGACCCTCCACTTT | CASSQVTVRSGGTLHF
. | . | TRBJ2-3 | TRBV2 | TGTGCCAGCAACGTCGTCCAGGGCAGGGGCACAGATACGCAGTATTTT | CASNVVQGRGTDTQYF
. | . | TRBJ2-1 | TRBV18 | TGTGCCAGCTCACCGGAGGCAAACTACAATGAGCAGTTCTTC | CASSPEANYNEQFF
TRBD2 | . | TRBJ2-1 | TRBV5-1 | TGCGCCAGCAGCTTTAACCCGACAGGTCGGACTAGCGGAAAAGATGAGCAGTTCTTC | CASSFNPTGRTSGKDEQFF
TRBD1 | . | TRBJ1-5 | TRBV7-2 | TGTGCCAGCAGCACACCGACAGGGAGTAGCAATCAGCCCCAGCATTTT | CASSTPTGSSNQPQHF
. | . | TRBJ1-1 | TRBV10-3 | TGTGCCATCAGTGAGAGGGGGAACATGAACACTGAAGCTTTCTTT | CAISERGNMNTEAFF
TRBD2 | . | TRBJ2-2 | TRBV6-2/TRBV6-3 | TGTGCCAGCAGTTACTCCGGACTAGCGGGAGTTAACCCCGGGGAGCTGTTTTTT | CASSYSGLAGVNPGELFF
TRBD2 | . | TRBJ2-1 | TRBV19 | TGTGCCAGTACCTCAAGCGGGAGCTCCTACAATGAGCAGTTCTTC | CASTSSGSSYNEQFF
. | . | TRBJ1-6 | TRBV21-1 | TGTGCCAGCAGCAGGACTCCGGGTACCTCTTTT | CASSRTPGTSF
. | . | TRBJ1-2 | TRBV7-9 | TGTGCCAGCAGCTTAGGTTCTCGTTCCGGGGTCTATGGCTACACCTTC | CASSLGSRSGVYGYTF
. | . | TRBJ2-3 | TRBV30 | TGTGCCTGGAGTGTGGGCCAGAGAACTAGCACAGATACGCAGTATTTT | CAWSVGQRTSTDTQYF
TRBD2 | few | TRBJ2-1 | TRBV7-2 | TGTGCCAGCAGCTTAGACCCACGCGGGAGCCGGGGCAATGAGCAGTTCTTC | CASSLDPRGSRGNEQFF
TRBD1 | . | TRBJ2-1 | TRBV11-2 | TGTGCCAGCAGCTTTGAAGACAGGGGATTGAATGAGCAGTTCTTC | CASSFEDRGLNEQFF
. | . | TRBJ1-2 | TRBV19 | TGTGCCAGTAGCCTGGGACAAGAACGTAACTATGGCTACACCTTC | CASSLGQERNYGYTF
TRBD1 | . | TRBJ1-6 | TRBV24-1 | TGTGCCACTTCCCGGACAGGGAGTTCACCCCTCCACTTT | CATSRTGSSPLHF
TRBD1 | . | TRBJ1-2 | TRBV5-1 | TGCGCCAGCGGAGGATGGGCAGGGGGGACCTATGGCTACACCTTC | CASGGWAGGTYGYTF
TRBD2 | . | TRBJ2-1 | TRBV27 | TGTGCCAGCACCCTAGCGGGAGCCTACAATGAGCAGTTCTTC | CASTLAGAYNEQFF
TRBD1 | . | TRBJ1-5 | TRBV6-5 | TGTGCCAGCAGTTTAACAGGGGCTCAAAATCAGCCCCAGCATTTT | CASSLTGAQNQPQHF
TRBD2 | . | TRBJ2-5 | TRBV28 | TGTGCCAGCAGTTTAGGGGGGGGTCAGTCGGAAGAGACCCAGTACTTC | CASSLGGGQSEETQYF